A single sample gave rise to the 22 T cell receptor beta chains below, sequenced in a study of T cell responses to AZD1222 COVID-19 vaccine. Libraries were prepared by immunoSEQ multiplex PCR; TCRdb keeps only in-frame clonotypes and omits some of them. The data hold 100,000 to 150,000 clones, with 75% to 90% observed a single time. The source material was peripheral blood, sampled on day 0 of MenACWY control vaccination. These receptors were collected from an adult in good health.

The rearrangement links TRBV6-5 to TRBJ1-4, with D possibly matching TRBD1 (5 bases). The CDR3 covers 14 residues. From germline, CDR1 is MNHEY and CDR2 SVGAGI. The V end lost 5 bases, the J end lost 7 bases, and 14 bases lay between the germline ends. Here the CDR3 reads CASSQGKGSEKLFF. The CDR3 DNA is TGTGCCAGCAGTCAGGGAAAGGGAAGTGAAAAACTGTTTTTT.

The chain combines TRBV19 with TRBJ1-2; D not resolved. The CDR3 runs to 13 residues. Germline V gene lookup returns CDR1 LNHDA and CDR2 SQIVND (reference sequence). Trimming left V 4 bases short and J 5 bases short, with 11 bases between. In DNA, the CDR3 is TGTGCCAGTAGTACCCGGACGGTATATGGCTACACCTTC. Translated, it gives CASSTRTVYGYTF. The full variable domain, in which reference TRBV19 and TRBJ1-2 provide the parts outside the CDR3, is DGGITQSPKYLFRKEGQNVTLSCEQNLNHDAMYWYRQDPGQGLRLIYYSQIVNDFQKGDIAEGYSVSREKKESFPLTVTSAQKNPTAFYLCASSTRTVYGYTFGSGTRLTVV.

The J gene is TRBJ2-3, the V gene TRBV5-1, with 8 bases lining up with TRBD2. This CDR3 is 17 amino acids long. V was clipped by 4 bases and J by 3 bases; unmatched bases: 13. Germline CDR1 is SGHRS and CDR2 is YFSETQ. CDR3 residues: CASSRWASGSSTDTQYF. Written as DNA, the CDR3 is TGCGCCAGCAGCCGGTGGGCCAGCGGGAGTTCTACAGATACGCAGTATTTT.

This chain connects TRBV13 to TRBJ2-1; TRBD2 matches at 7 bases. The CDR3 length is 15 residues. J was trimmed by 2 bases and V by 1 base; bases with no gene match: 2. Germline V gene lookup returns CDR1 PRHDT and CDR2 FYEKMQ (reference sequence). The CDR3: CASSLEGTTYNEQFF. CDR3 DNA sequence: TGTGCCAGCAGCTTAGAGGGGACTACCTACAATGAGCAGTTCTTC.

V usage is TRBV3-1 (or the pseudogene TRBV3-2) and J usage is TRBJ1-2; weak D call: TRBD1 (6 bases). V was cut by 0 bases and J by 7 bases, with 18 bases left in between. The CDR3 length is 16 residues. The germline V gene encodes CDR1 LGHDT and CDR2 YNNKEL (reference sequence). Here the CDR3 DNA reads TGTGCCAGCAGCCAAGAGGGGCTGGGGGCAATGGGTGGCTACACCTTC. Translating it yields CASSQEGLGAMGGYTF.

In nucleotides, the CDR3 is TGCGCCAGCAGCTTGCGGTCCGGCACAGATACGCAGTATTTT. Translated, it gives CASSLRSGTDTQYF. This chain uses TRBV5-1 with TRBJ2-3, with D uncertain. Germline lookup yields CDR1 SGHRS and CDR2 YFSETQ. Trimming removed 1 base at V and 1 base at J, with 7 bases between. The CDR3 contains 14 residues.

The chain has TRBV7-9 and TRBJ2-2, with TRBD1 identical over 7 bases. The junction had 2 bases not matched to a gene; V was cut back by 4 bases and J by 6 bases. In germline, CDR1 is SEHNR, CDR2 FQNEAQ (reference sequence). The CDR3 has 13 amino acids. The CDR3 reads CASSSTGPGELFF. Written as DNA, the CDR3 is TGTGCCAGCAGCTCGACAGGGCCCGGGGAGCTGTTTTTT.

This clone showed up just a few times. Compared with germline, one end of the junction differs, possibly owing to a read error. The chain recombines TRBV6-5 with TRBJ1-2, with a weak D call TRBD1 (5 bases). Germline V lookup: CDR1 MNHEY, CDR2 SVGAGI. The CDR3 is made up of 13 amino acids. CDR3 in amino acids: CASSPDSNSGYTF. The CDR3 DNA reads as TGTGCCAGCAGCCCCGACAGTAACTCTGGCTACACCTTC.

The J gene is TRBJ2-7, the V gene TRBV29-1; the D gene is possibly TRBD2 (6 bases). The V gene's germline CDR1 is SQVTM and CDR2 ANQGSEA. This CDR3 region has 14 residues. V lost 4 bases and J lost 4, with 17 bases in between. The DNA of the CDR3 is TGCAGCGTTGCGCAGGGAAGGAGGGGATACGAGCAGTACTTC. Amino acid sequence: CSVAQGRRGYEQYF.

The V call is TRBV5-1, the J call TRBJ1-1, with 8 positions matching TRBD1. Trimming removed 4 bases from V and 3 bases from J; junction bases left unmatched: 5. Germline V gives CDR1 SGHRS, CDR2 YFSETQ. There are 14 residues in the CDR3. This CDR3 is CASSGRTGHTEAFF. CDR3 bases: TGCGCCAGCAGCGGACGGACAGGGCACACTGAAGCTTTCTTT.

The chain employs TRBV10-3 and TRBJ1-3; D not resolved. The CDR3 covers 15 residues. Germline CDR1 is ENHRY and CDR2 is SYGVKD. V was trimmed by 6 bases and J by 0 bases, leaving 12 bases between them. The CDR3 DNA sequence: TGTGCCATCAGGGAGACGGCGAGCTCTGGAAACACCATATATTTT. Protein product: CAIRETASSGNTIYF.

The V gene is TRBV12-3 or TRBV12-4, the J gene TRBJ1-1, with D unclear. Trimming removed 5 bases at V and 9 bases at J, with 16 bases between. This CDR3 region has 13 residues. The CDR3 spells CASSPRPTFKAFF. Here the CDR3 DNA reads TGTGCCAGCAGTCCTCGCCCAACTTTTAAAGCTTTCTTT.

This chain uses TRBV19 with TRBJ1-5; 9 bases fit TRBD1. The ends lost 3 bases at V and 4 bases at J; junction bases unmatched: 7. Per the germline V gene, CDR1 is LNHDA and CDR2 is SQIVND (reference sequence). The CDR3 has 16 amino acids. The CDR3 loop is CASSIGDRGFNQPQHF. CDR3 nucleotides: TGTGCCAGTAGTATTGGCGACAGGGGGTTTAATCAGCCCCAGCATTTT.

The chain couples TRBV28 to TRBJ2-2, with 14 nucleotides matching TRBD2. There are 18 residues in the CDR3. Germline trimming cut 7 bases from V and 6 bases from J; bases unmatched to any gene: 13. Germline CDR1 reads MDHEN; CDR2 reads SYDVKM. The CDR3 DNA reads TGTGCCAGCACCCCACGAACCGGGACTAGCGGGAGCGCCGGGGAGCTGTTTTTT. Amino acid sequence: CASTPRTGTSGSAGELFF.

In its sample, this clone was seen once. This sequence joins TRBV7-2 and TRBJ2-4, with D possibly matching TRBD1 (6 bases). Trimming pared 1 base from V and 9 bases from J, leaving 13 bases between. The CDR3 has 14 amino acids. Germline V gene data show CDR1 as SGHTA and CDR2 as FQGNSA. CDR3 protein: CASSLGAGAGIQYF. In DNA, the CDR3 is TGTGCCAGCAGCTTAGGGGCAGGGGCGGGCATTCAGTACTTC.

This chain joins TRBV6-5 and TRBJ2-7; D unclear. Trimming removed 0 bases at V and 3 bases at J, with 12 bases between. Germline-derived CDR1 and CDR2 are MNHEY and SVGAGI. The CDR3 extends over 15 amino acids. The CDR3 bases are TGTGCCAGCAGTTACTCGCTTTTCAGCAGCTACGAGCAGTACTTC. Protein product: CASSYSLFSSYEQYF.

The DNA of the CDR3 is TGTGCCAGCTCTCCTGCTTGGCTAGCGGTGAACACCGGGGAGCTGTTTTTT. It yields the protein CASSPAWLAVNTGELFF. This rearrangement joins TRBV2 to TRBJ2-2; 7 nucleotides line up with TRBD2. The trim removed 8 bases at V and 1 base at J, leaving 13 bases unmatched. Germline CDR1 and CDR2: SNHLY and FYNNEI. The CDR3 sequence is 17 residues long.

V and J are TRBV4-2 and TRBJ2-7; 7 bases are shared with TRBD2. V was clipped by 0 bases and J by 8 bases; unmatched bases: 7. Per germline, CDR1 LGHNA and CDR2 YNFKEQ. The CDR3 length is 14 residues. The CDR3: CASSQDGTSAQQYF. CDR3 coding DNA: TGTGCCAGCAGCCAAGATGGTACTAGCGCTCAGCAGTACTTC.

V usage is TRBV7-3 and J usage is TRBJ1-5, with TRBD1 matching over 8 bases. V was clipped by 5 bases and J by 0 bases; unmatched bases: 15. Germline assignment: CDR1 SGHTA and CDR2 FQGTGA. The CDR3 consists of 19 residues. CDR3 in amino acids: CASSTHLGTGLSSNQPQHF. DNA for the CDR3: TGTGCCAGCAGCACACACCTAGGGACAGGCTTAAGTAGCAATCAGCCCCAGCATTTT.

The CDR3 region has the DNA TGTGCCAGCAGTGACCTTACAGGTCCAGAGACCCAGTACTTC. Residues: CASSDLTGPETQYF. This chain joins TRBV27 and TRBJ2-5, with TRBD1 as a possible D gene (5 bases). This CDR3 comprises 14 residues. CDR1 is MNHEY, CDR2 SMNVEV, per germline (reference sequence). V gave up 5 bases and J gave up 4 bases, with 14 bases separating them.

The chain employs TRBV29-1 and TRBJ2-5; 7 bases line up with TRBD2. The CDR3 extends over 17 amino acids. The V segment lost 4 bases and the J segment 5 bases; nucleotides outside the gene matches: 19. Germline values: CDR1 SQVTM, CDR2 ANQGSEA. CDR3 sequence reads: CSVVSVGTIEMTETQYF. CDR3 bases: TGCAGCGTTGTATCAGTCGGGACTATAGAAATGACCGAGACCCAGTACTTC.

J is TRBJ2-5 and V is TRBV5-1; D unresolved. V lost 0 bases and J lost 1, with 7 bases in between. Germline V gene sequence: CDR1 SGHRS, CDR2 YFSETQ. The CDR3 contains 14 residues. The CDR3 bases are TGCGCCAGCAGCTTGGGCGCGTCCCAAGAGACCCAGTACTTC. Its protein product is CASSLGASQETQYF.